These T cell receptor beta chains were read from a single sample in a study of blood T cell repertoires in COVID-19. Profiling relied on immunoSEQ multiplex PCR, and the TCRdb table lists in-frame clones only, not all of them. The data contain about 91,000 clones, roughly three quarters of them singletons. The sequenced sample was peripheral blood. These receptors all come from a woman aged 80 or over with acute or convalescent COVID-19. Both conserved end residues are part of each CDR3. Each record gives: V gene, J gene, CDR3 protein.

TRBV6-2/TRBV6-3	TRBJ2-5	CASSYEAGRGGETQYF
TRBV19	TRBJ1-1	CASSTHGDRGSSFF
TRBV5-6	TRBJ1-1	CASSLGLHGGLEAFF
TRBV7-2	TRBJ2-2	CASSLQVEGAGELFF
TRBV6-2/TRBV6-3	TRBJ1-1	CASSWPTGQEAFF
TRBV20-1	TRBJ1-4	CSASEPGGNEKLFF
TRBV6-5	TRBJ1-6	CASSSGNSPLHF
TRBV6-1	TRBJ2-6	CASSGSGTVVNGANVLTF
TRBV19	TRBJ2-3	CASTPRVGTDTQYF
TRBV19	TRBJ1-2	CASRTQGGSNYGYTF
TRBV7-2	TRBJ1-5	CASSFQGNSNQPQHF
TRBV5-1	TRBJ1-1	CASSFGGGRGTEAFF
TRBV6-6	TRBJ2-7	CASSRGLAGGSSYEQYF
TRBV7-2	TRBJ2-1	CASSPWDSSYNEQFF
TRBV4-3	TRBJ1-5	CASSQDPGTGVQPQHF
TRBV7-2	TRBJ2-2	CASRQRQATNTGELFF
TRBV18	TRBJ1-4	CASSPQARPWEKLFF
TRBV7-9	TRBJ2-6	CASNKLRGTGANVLTF
TRBV9	TRBJ1-3	CASSPQDRAGGNTIYF
TRBV4-1	TRBJ1-2	CASSQDKTTRSYGYTF
TRBV5-8	TRBJ2-3	CASRKTGGADTQYF
TRBV24-1	TRBJ2-3	CATSETGQGALPDTQYF
TRBV5-6	TRBJ2-7	CASSQDIMSYEQYF
TRBV5-1	TRBJ2-3	CASSLGLSEADTQYF
TRBV28	TRBJ1-2	CASSFGEVGYTF
TRBV5-1	TRBJ2-5	CASSWRGGQETQYF
TRBV9	TRBJ2-2	CASSITGTPNTGELFF
TRBV5-6	TRBJ2-2	CASSFVSSGFAGELFF
TRBV7-6	TRBJ2-1	CASSSRTSGLVDNEQFF
TRBV19	TRBJ1-5	CASTLTGTSTEPQHF
TRBV30	TRBJ1-5	CAWSRRVSQPQHF
TRBV6-5	TRBJ1-2	CASSPGQSYGYTF
TRBV2	TRBJ1-2	CASTPGQGLANYGYTF
TRBV7-3	TRBJ1-1	CASSTQGGTEAFF
TRBV27	TRBJ2-1	CASRGLAGVNEQFF
TRBV28	TRBJ2-7	CASTLGGDGFLDEQYF
TRBV7-8	TRBJ1-2	CASSSNRWNYGYTF
TRBV25-1	TRBJ2-7	CASSRWTGEGGEQYF
TRBV5-6	TRBJ1-5	CASSLRPTGSNQPQHF
TRBV7-2	TRBJ1-5	CASSLVAAGNNQPQHF
TRBV10-3	TRBJ2-2	CAISERASGGGTGELFF
TRBV4-1	TRBJ2-5	CASSLRTRPGQETQYF
TRBV28	TRBJ1-3	CASRTPKAGGSGNTIYF
TRBV11-3	TRBJ2-1	CASSLGLAGNEQFF